This T cell receptor beta chain is from a study of T cells in localized non-small cell lung cancer. The table came from immunoSEQ multiplex PCR; TCRdb's copy has only in-frame clones and leaves some out. Among approximately 31,000 clones listed, roughly 94% were seen once. Remarks on this clone: Its antigen remains unidentified.

The CDR3 covers 13 residues. Germline CDR1 and CDR2: SQVTM and ANQGSEA. V lost 4 bases and J 2 bases, leaving 9 bases between the germline ends. Study-level points and caveats: As only one tumor region underwent sequencing, heterogeneity remains possible. Adjacent lung was found to contain a median about 62 of the top 100 tumor clones. It was uninvolved adjacent lung that showed the highest T cell clonality, exceeding tumor.

The genes are TRBV29-1 and TRBJ1-3, with D possibly TRBD1 on 6 matching bases. This receptor was obtained from a woman aged 40-69 years with stage I lung adenocarcinoma. Material: peripheral blood, obtained before any cancer treatment. CDR3 loop: CSVARGTGNTIYF. CDR3 DNA: TGCAGCGTTGCTAGGGGGACTGGAAACACCATATATTTT.